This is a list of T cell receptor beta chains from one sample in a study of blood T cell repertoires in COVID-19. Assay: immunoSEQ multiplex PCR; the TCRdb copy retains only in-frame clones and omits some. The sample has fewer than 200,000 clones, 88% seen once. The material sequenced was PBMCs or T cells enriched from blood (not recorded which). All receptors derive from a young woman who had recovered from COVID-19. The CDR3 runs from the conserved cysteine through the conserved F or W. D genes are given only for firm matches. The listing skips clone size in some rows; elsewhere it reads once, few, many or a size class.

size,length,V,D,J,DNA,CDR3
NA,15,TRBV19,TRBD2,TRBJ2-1,TGTGCCAGTAGCCTAGCGGGGGGGTCCTACAATGAGCAGTTCTTC,CASSLAGGSYNEQFF
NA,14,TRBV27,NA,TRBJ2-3,TGTGCCAGCAGACTAAGGGGGATCGCAGATACGCAGTATTTT,CASRLRGIADTQYF
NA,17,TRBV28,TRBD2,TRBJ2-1,TGTGCCAGCAGTCTGCCGACTAGCGGCCCTACCCTCAATGAGCAGTTCTTC,CASSLPTSGPTLNEQFF
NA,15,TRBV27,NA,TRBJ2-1,TGTGCCAGCAGTTTATCAGGCGGGGATTACAATGAGCAGTTCTTC,CASSLSGGDYNEQFF
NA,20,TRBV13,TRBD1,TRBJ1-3,TGTGCCAGCAGCTCGATGTACTCTGACAGGGACGGATTCTCTGGAAACACCATATATTTT,CASSSMYSDRDGFSGNTIYF
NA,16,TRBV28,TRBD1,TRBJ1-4,TGTGCCAGCAGTCGGCAACGGACAGGGGTGTGGGAAAAACTGTTTTTT,CASSRQRTGVWEKLFF
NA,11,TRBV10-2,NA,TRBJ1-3,TGCGCCAGCAGCAGGGGCAACACCATATATTTT,CASSRGNTIYF
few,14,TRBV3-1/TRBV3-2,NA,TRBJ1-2,TGTGCCAGCAGGCGCGCGGGAGCTACAGGTGGCTACACCTTC,CASRRAGATGGYTF
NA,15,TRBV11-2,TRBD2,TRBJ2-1,TGTGCCAGCAGCTTAGAGGGACTAGCGTCCAATGAGCAGTTCTTC,CASSLEGLASNEQFF
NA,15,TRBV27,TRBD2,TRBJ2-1,TGTGCCAGCAGTCTACTAGCGGGACACTACAATGAGCAGTTCTTC,CASSLLAGHYNEQFF
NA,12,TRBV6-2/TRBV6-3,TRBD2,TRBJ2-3,TGTGCCAGCAGTCCGACTAGCGCCATGGGGTATTTT,CASSPTSAMGYF
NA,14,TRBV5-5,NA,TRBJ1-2,TGTGCCAGCAGCCGATCAGACAGTCTGGGGGGCTACACCTTC,CASSRSDSLGGYTF
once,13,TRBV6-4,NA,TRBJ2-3,TGTGCCAGCGGGCGGGGCAGCACAGATACGCAGTATTTT,CASGRGSTDTQYF
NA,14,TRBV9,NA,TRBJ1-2,TGTGCCAGCAGCGTACAGGGGACTAACTATGGCTACACCTTC,CASSVQGTNYGYTF
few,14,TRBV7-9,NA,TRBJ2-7,TGTGCCAGCAGCTTAACGTACGGCTCCTACGAGCAGTACTTC,CASSLTYGSYEQYF
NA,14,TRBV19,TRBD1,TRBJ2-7,TGTGCCAGTAGTATTCGGGACAGCTCCTACGAGCAGTACTTC,CASSIRDSSYEQYF
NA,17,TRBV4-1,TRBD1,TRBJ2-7,TGCGCCAGCAGCCAAGAGGGTTGGGACAGGGTATCCTACGAGCAGTACTTC,CASSQEGWDRVSYEQYF
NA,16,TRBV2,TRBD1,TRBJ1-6,TGTGCCAGCAGGGGGACGACAGGGAAATTCAATTCACCCCTCCACTTT,CASRGTTGKFNSPLHF
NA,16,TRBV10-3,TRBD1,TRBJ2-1,TGTGCCATCAGTGAGAGTGGACAGGGGGCCCACAATGAGCAGTTCTTC,CAISESGQGAHNEQFF
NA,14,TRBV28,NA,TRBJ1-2,TGTGCCAGCAGTTTATACCAGGGCGTTTATGGCTACACCTTC,CASSLYQGVYGYTF
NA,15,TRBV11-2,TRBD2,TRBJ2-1,TGTGCCAGCAGCCCCTGGACTAGCGGGAGCAATGAGCAGTTCTTC,CASSPWTSGSNEQFF
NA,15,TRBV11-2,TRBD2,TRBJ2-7,TGTGCCAGCAGCCTCGGACTAGCGGGGAGCTACGAGCAGTACTTC,CASSLGLAGSYEQYF